This T cell receptor (beta chain) comes out of a study of CD8 T cells in Susac syndrome. V lost 1 base, J lost 6 bases, and 6 bases lay in between. This CDR3 has 11 amino acids. From germline, CDR1 is SQVTM and CDR2 ANQGSEA. Random hexamers were used to reverse transcribe the RNA input (0.5 to 1 ug). TCRdb itself ran the immunoSEQ multiplex PCR reads through MiXCR, one entry per CDR3 protein. The data hold 150,000 or so distinct CDR3 sequences, with around 94% observed a single time. The gene calls are TRBV29-1 and TRBJ1-2; D is unclear. The sequenced sample was CD4+ T cells from PBMCs. This TCR derives from a human donor in good health. This CDR3 is CSVEGADGYTF. Written as DNA, the CDR3 is TGCAGCGTTGAAGGGGCTGATGGCTACACCTTC.